This T cell receptor (beta chain) is from a study of human T cells and chemical hapten exposure. Turning to the study itself: A patient group, mainly female, showed alopecia areata, totalis or universalis.

General study results and limits: Compared with pre-sensitization or healthy control sets, expanded TCRs clustered more.

At least ten counts were recorded for this clonotype. The antigen remains undetermined. Per the authors' pipeline: Counts of TCRs in each sample centred on a median of 95,638 and extended from around 24,000 to 710,000. TCRdb reanalysed the RACE reads using MiXCR and keeps one entry per CDR3 protein. The V and J calls reflect TCRdb's pipeline rather than the authors' work. The sample records roughly 40,000 distinct CDR3 sequences, approximately 10% being singletons. The CDR3 spans 15 residues. The V gene lost 4 bases and the J gene lost 5 bases, with 14 bases spanning the gap. Germline V gene sequence: CDR1 SGHVS, CDR2 FNYEAQ. Stated time point: pre-sensitization, week 0. The treatment denotes: therapeutic diphenylcyclopropenone sensitization with weekly scalp DPC.

The receptor comes from a man aged 30-40 years with alopecia areata. Some clones in this sample may be carry-over from other donors' samples. This chain links TRBV7-6 with TRBJ2-2; possible D gene TRBD2, 6 bases. Source: whole blood, taken in connection with sensitization to the hapten diphenylcyclopropenone (DPC). The CDR3 nucleotides read TGTGCCAGCAGCTGGCGCGGGACCGAAACCGGGGAGCTGTTTTTT. Encoded protein: CASSWRGTETGELFF.